A selection of T cell receptor beta chains follows, all from one sample in a study of early T cells in non-severe SARS-CoV-2 infection. TCRdb fed the 5' RACE reads into MiXCR, producing one record per CDR3 protein. The table has some 110,000 distinct CDR3 sequences, under 15% seen once. The sequencing input was whole blood. The source of these receptors is an adult who was a healthcare worker with PCR-confirmed SARS-CoV-2 infection or an uninfected control (not recorded which). CDR3s include the opening cysteine and the closing phenylalanine or tryptophan. The order of the fields is D gene, J gene, V gene, clone size, CDR3 protein, CDR3 DNA. D genes are given only for firm matches. Clone size appears in some rows only: once, few, many, or a class for an expanded clone.

D gene: NA
J gene: TRBJ1-1
V gene: TRBV10-3
clone size: few
CDR3 protein: CAISSPPTEAFF
CDR3 DNA: TGTGCCATCAGTAGTCCTCCCACTGAAGCTTTCTTT

D gene: NA
J gene: TRBJ2-7
V gene: TRBV7-9
clone size: few
CDR3 protein: CASSLEFSDRPYEQYF
CDR3 DNA: TGTGCCAGCAGCTTAGAATTTTCGGACAGACCCTACGAGCAGTACTTC

D gene: TRBD1
J gene: TRBJ1-1
V gene: TRBV7-9
clone size: many
CDR3 protein: CASSPGTGLNTEAFF
CDR3 DNA: TGTGCCAGCAGCCCCGGGACAGGGCTGAACACTGAAGCTTTCTTT

D gene: NA
J gene: TRBJ2-7
V gene: TRBV19
clone size: NA
CDR3 protein: CASSSPRFSDEQYF
CDR3 DNA: TGTGCCAGTAGTAGCCCACGGTTTTCCGACGAGCAGTACTTC

D gene: NA
J gene: TRBJ2-2
V gene: TRBV18
clone size: NA
CDR3 protein: CASSEIRTTNTGELFF
CDR3 DNA: TGTGCCAGCTCGGAGATCAGGACAACGAACACCGGGGAGCTGTTTTTT

D gene: TRBD1
J gene: TRBJ1-2
V gene: TRBV4-1
clone size: NA
CDR3 protein: CASSQAETGTGYGYTF
CDR3 DNA: TGCGCCAGCAGCCAGGCCGAAACCGGGACAGGATATGGCTACACCTTC

D gene: NA
J gene: TRBJ2-7
V gene: TRBV5-1
clone size: NA
CDR3 protein: CASSIRSERSEQYF
CDR3 DNA: TGCGCCAGCAGCATTAGATCGGAAAGGAGCGAGCAGTACTTC

D gene: TRBD2
J gene: TRBJ2-5
V gene: TRBV4-1
clone size: few
CDR3 protein: CASSQDRTGGLETQYF
CDR3 DNA: TGCGCCAGCAGCCAAGATAGGACGGGGGGGTTGGAGACCCAGTACTTC

D gene: TRBD1
J gene: TRBJ2-3
V gene: TRBV5-5
clone size: medium-sized
CDR3 protein: CASQTGITDTQYF
CDR3 DNA: TGTGCCAGCCAGACAGGGATCACAGATACGCAGTATTTT

D gene: NA
J gene: TRBJ1-1
V gene: TRBV9
clone size: NA
CDR3 protein: CASSVGNRMNTEAFF
CDR3 DNA: TGTGCCAGCAGCGTAGGAAACAGGATGAACACTGAAGCTTTCTTT

D gene: TRBD1
J gene: TRBJ2-7
V gene: TRBV13
clone size: once
CDR3 protein: CASSPRTGSLEQYF
CDR3 DNA: TGTGCCAGCAGCCCGAGGACAGGGTCACTCGAGCAGTACTTC

D gene: TRBD1
J gene: TRBJ2-7
V gene: TRBV19
clone size: NA
CDR3 protein: CASSPRTGGTYEQYF
CDR3 DNA: TGTGCCAGTAGTCCACGGACAGGGGGCACATACGAGCAGTACTTC

D gene: NA
J gene: TRBJ2-2
V gene: TRBV7-9
clone size: NA
CDR3 protein: CASSRQVSDTGELFF
CDR3 DNA: TGTGCCAGCAGCCGACAGGTTTCAGACACCGGGGAGCTGTTTTTT

D gene: NA
J gene: TRBJ2-5
V gene: TRBV5-1
clone size: NA
CDR3 protein: CASSSGTPRETQYF
CDR3 DNA: TGCGCCAGCAGCTCCGGGACACCTCGTGAGACCCAGTACTTC

D gene: TRBD2
J gene: TRBJ2-5
V gene: TRBV5-4
clone size: NA
CDR3 protein: CASSYLAARGETQYF
CDR3 DNA: TGTGCCAGCAGTTATCTAGCGGCACGGGGAGAGACCCAGTACTTC

D gene: NA
J gene: TRBJ1-1
V gene: TRBV3-1
clone size: few
CDR3 protein: CASSQVKNTEAFF
CDR3 DNA: TGTGCCAGCAGCCAAGTGAAGAACACTGAAGCTTTCTTT

D gene: NA
J gene: TRBJ2-3
V gene: TRBV4-1
clone size: NA
CDR3 protein: CASSQGKTYSTDTQYF
CDR3 DNA: TGCGCCAGCAGCCAAGGGAAGACCTACAGCACAGATACGCAGTATTTT

D gene: NA
J gene: TRBJ2-6
V gene: TRBV12-3/TRBV12-4
clone size: NA
CDR3 protein: CASSFGHGGANVLTF
CDR3 DNA: TGTGCCAGCAGTTTCGGGCACGGTGGGGCCAACGTCCTGACTTTC

D gene: TRBD2
J gene: TRBJ2-5
V gene: TRBV10-3
clone size: NA
CDR3 protein: CAISLGLAGEETQYF
CDR3 DNA: TGTGCCATCAGTCTGGGACTAGCGGGGGAAGAGACCCAGTACTTC

D gene: TRBD2
J gene: TRBJ2-3
V gene: TRBV7-9
clone size: many
CDR3 protein: CASSSSSSGNTDTQYF
CDR3 DNA: TGTGCCAGCAGCTCGAGCTCTAGCGGAAACACAGATACGCAGTATTTT

D gene: NA
J gene: TRBJ1-3
V gene: TRBV7-9
clone size: NA
CDR3 protein: CASSRGAPSSGNTIYF
CDR3 DNA: TGTGCCAGCAGCCGGGGGGCGCCCAGCTCTGGAAACACCATATATTTT

D gene: TRBD1
J gene: TRBJ2-4
V gene: TRBV12-3/TRBV12-4
clone size: NA
CDR3 protein: CASSGDRRYIQYF
CDR3 DNA: TGTGCCAGCAGTGGGGACAGACGGTACATTCAGTACTTC

D gene: NA
J gene: TRBJ2-1
V gene: TRBV5-1
clone size: NA
CDR3 protein: CASSLGPNEQFF
CDR3 DNA: TGCGCCAGCAGCTTAGGACCCAATGAGCAGTTCTTC

D gene: NA
J gene: TRBJ2-3
V gene: TRBV6-6
clone size: few
CDR3 protein: CASWDTSTDTQYF
CDR3 DNA: TGTGCCAGCTGGGACACATCCACAGATACGCAGTATTTT

D gene: NA
J gene: TRBJ1-1
V gene: TRBV7-3
clone size: NA
CDR3 protein: CASSPQGSGEAFF
CDR3 DNA: TGTGCCAGCAGCCCCCAGGGGAGCGGAGAAGCTTTCTTT

D gene: NA
J gene: TRBJ2-1
V gene: TRBV7-2
clone size: NA
CDR3 protein: CASSLAGHNEQFF
CDR3 DNA: TGTGCCAGCAGCTTAGCCGGACACAATGAGCAGTTCTTC

D gene: NA
J gene: TRBJ2-7
V gene: TRBV5-4
clone size: few
CDR3 protein: CASSLVGGQDEQYF
CDR3 DNA: TGTGCCAGCAGCTTGGTGGGGGGGCAGGACGAGCAGTACTTC

D gene: TRBD1
J gene: TRBJ2-7
V gene: TRBV30
clone size: NA
CDR3 protein: CASKRGQGIHEQYF
CDR3 DNA: TGTGCCTCAAAGAGGGGACAGGGCATCCACGAGCAGTACTTC

D gene: TRBD2
J gene: TRBJ2-3
V gene: TRBV4-2
clone size: NA
CDR3 protein: CASSRSGGKADTQYF
CDR3 DNA: TGTGCCAGCAGCCGTAGCGGGGGGAAGGCAGATACGCAGTATTTT

D gene: TRBD1
J gene: TRBJ1-3
V gene: TRBV12-3/TRBV12-4
clone size: few
CDR3 protein: CASSNWDRDRNTIYF
CDR3 DNA: TGTGCCAGCAGCAACTGGGACAGGGATCGGAACACCATATATTTT

D gene: NA
J gene: TRBJ2-3
V gene: TRBV29-1
clone size: few
CDR3 protein: CSTDTQYF
CDR3 DNA: TGCAGCACAGATACGCAGTATTTT

D gene: TRBD2
J gene: TRBJ2-1
V gene: TRBV12-3/TRBV12-4
clone size: NA
CDR3 protein: CASSLRTSGNSYNEQFF
CDR3 DNA: TGTGCCAGCAGTTTAAGGACTAGCGGGAACTCCTACAATGAGCAGTTCTTC

D gene: TRBD2
J gene: TRBJ2-1
V gene: TRBV4-2
clone size: NA
CDR3 protein: CASSQGLAGIYNEQFF
CDR3 DNA: TGTGCCAGCAGCCAAGGACTAGCGGGGATATACAATGAGCAGTTCTTC

D gene: TRBD1
J gene: TRBJ2-2
V gene: TRBV5-1
clone size: NA
CDR3 protein: CASSQQGGPAGTGELFF
CDR3 DNA: TGCGCCAGCAGCCAACAGGGGGGTCCCGCAGGCACCGGGGAGCTGTTTTTT

D gene: NA
J gene: TRBJ1-1
V gene: TRBV30
clone size: few
CDR3 protein: CAWSVLENTEAFF
CDR3 DNA: TGTGCCTGGAGTGTCTTAGAAAACACTGAAGCTTTCTTT

D gene: NA
J gene: TRBJ2-7
V gene: TRBV18
clone size: many
CDR3 protein: CASSSPTYEQYF
CDR3 DNA: TGTGCCAGCTCATCCCCCACCTACGAGCAGTACTTC

D gene: TRBD1
J gene: TRBJ2-3
V gene: TRBV10-3
clone size: NA
CDR3 protein: CAISELTGDPTDTQYF
CDR3 DNA: TGTGCCATCAGTGAGTTGACAGGGGATCCCACAGATACGCAGTATTTT

D gene: NA
J gene: TRBJ2-2
V gene: TRBV28
clone size: few
CDR3 protein: CASSLWRANTGELFF
CDR3 DNA: TGTGCCAGCAGTTTATGGCGAGCTAACACCGGGGAGCTGTTTTTT

D gene: TRBD2
J gene: TRBJ2-3
V gene: TRBV28
clone size: NA
CDR3 protein: CASSTGLAGGQFYTDTQYF
CDR3 DNA: TGTGCCAGCAGTACGGGACTAGCGGGGGGCCAATTTTACACAGATACGCAGTATTTT

D gene: NA
J gene: TRBJ1-1
V gene: TRBV20-1
clone size: many
CDR3 protein: CSARGTANTEAFF
CDR3 DNA: TGCAGTGCTAGAGGGACGGCGAACACTGAAGCTTTCTTT

D gene: TRBD2
J gene: TRBJ2-3
V gene: TRBV20-1
clone size: few
CDR3 protein: CSARRAGGATDTQYF
CDR3 DNA: TGCAGTGCTAGGCGGGCCGGGGGGGCCACAGATACGCAGTATTTT

D gene: NA
J gene: TRBJ1-4
V gene: TRBV18
clone size: few
CDR3 protein: CASSTGGATNEKLFF
CDR3 DNA: TGTGCCAGCTCAACCGGGGGGGCAACTAATGAAAAACTGTTTTTT

D gene: NA
J gene: TRBJ1-1
V gene: TRBV29-1
clone size: NA
CDR3 protein: CSVNQGGAFF
CDR3 DNA: TGCAGCGTAAACCAGGGTGGAGCTTTCTTT

D gene: NA
J gene: TRBJ2-7
V gene: TRBV18
clone size: few
CDR3 protein: CASSPPAGSHEQYF
CDR3 DNA: TGTGCCAGCTCACCCCCGGCAGGGAGCCACGAGCAGTACTTC

D gene: TRBD1
J gene: TRBJ2-7
V gene: TRBV12-5
clone size: NA
CDR3 protein: CASGPPTGTKREQYF
CDR3 DNA: TGTGCTAGTGGCCCCCCGACAGGGACCAAGCGCGAGCAGTACTTC

D gene: TRBD2
J gene: TRBJ2-1
V gene: TRBV4-2
clone size: few
CDR3 protein: CASSQVLGGTYNEQFF
CDR3 DNA: TGTGCCAGCAGCCAAGTCCTCGGGGGGACCTACAATGAGCAGTTCTTC

D gene: TRBD2
J gene: TRBJ2-3
V gene: TRBV7-8
clone size: NA
CDR3 protein: CASSLASGGAFAQYF
CDR3 DNA: TGTGCCAGCAGCTTAGCTAGCGGGGGGGCCTTTGCGCAGTATTTT

D gene: NA
J gene: TRBJ2-2
V gene: TRBV11-3
clone size: many
CDR3 protein: CASSSTNLTGELFF
CDR3 DNA: TGTGCCAGCAGCTCGACAAATTTAACCGGGGAGCTGTTTTTT

D gene: NA
J gene: TRBJ1-3
V gene: TRBV2
clone size: NA
CDR3 protein: CASSVGGNGGNTIYF
CDR3 DNA: TGTGCCAGCAGTGTGGGAGGGAACGGTGGAAACACCATATATTTT

D gene: TRBD2
J gene: TRBJ2-7
V gene: TRBV7-6
clone size: NA
CDR3 protein: CASSPSGGNYEQYF
CDR3 DNA: TGTGCCAGCAGCCCTAGCGGGGGAAACTACGAGCAGTACTTC

D gene: TRBD2
J gene: TRBJ2-7
V gene: TRBV13
clone size: many
CDR3 protein: CASSGRNPGLAGGLYEQYF
CDR3 DNA: TGTGCCAGCAGCGGTAGAAATCCGGGACTAGCGGGGGGCCTTTACGAGCAGTACTTC

D gene: TRBD1
J gene: TRBJ2-1
V gene: TRBV18
clone size: NA
CDR3 protein: CASRDRGFYNEQFF
CDR3 DNA: TGTGCCAGCCGGGACAGGGGGTTCTACAATGAGCAGTTCTTC

D gene: TRBD2
J gene: TRBJ2-1
V gene: TRBV9
clone size: NA
CDR3 protein: CASSVGGGESYNEQFF
CDR3 DNA: TGTGCCAGCAGCGTAGGGGGAGGGGAGTCCTACAATGAGCAGTTCTTC

D gene: NA
J gene: TRBJ2-7
V gene: TRBV7-2
clone size: NA
CDR3 protein: CASSLDYSSYEQYF
CDR3 DNA: TGTGCCAGCAGCTTAGATTACAGCTCCTACGAGCAGTACTTC

D gene: TRBD2
J gene: TRBJ2-1
V gene: TRBV7-6
clone size: many
CDR3 protein: CASSLASSGGSYNEQFF
CDR3 DNA: TGTGCCAGCAGCTTAGCGTCTAGCGGGGGAAGCTACAATGAGCAGTTCTTC

D gene: NA
J gene: TRBJ2-3
V gene: TRBV18
clone size: NA
CDR3 protein: CASSPDRSTDTQYF
CDR3 DNA: TGTGCCAGCTCACCCGACAGAAGCACAGATACGCAGTATTTT

D gene: TRBD1
J gene: TRBJ2-7
V gene: TRBV10-3
clone size: few
CDR3 protein: CAISPVTGSHEQYF
CDR3 DNA: TGTGCCATCAGTCCGGTGACAGGGTCCCACGAGCAGTACTTC